The sequence of this T cell receptor beta chain was determined in a study of regulatory T cells in long-lasting Graves disease. Time point indicated: persistent/refractory GD, antithyroid drugs over 5 years with positive TRAb. Isolated PBMC RNA provided the starting material for the TCR library. EDTA tubes received about 10 milliliters of collected peripheral blood. TCR beta libraries were built with iRepertoire HTBI primers and Arm-PCR of CDR3 regions. Original handling: Among the samples, 60 or so TRBV and around 13 TRBJ segments were identified. In TCRdb, the multiplex PCR reads were re-called with MiXCR into one record per CDR3 protein. TCRdb's processing, not the authors' own work, is the source of the V and J calls. The sample lists 700,000 or so distinct CDR3 sequences; approximately 29% were seen once. Per the germline V gene, CDR1 is SNHLY and CDR2 is FYNNEI. V was trimmed by 3 bases and J by 2 bases, leaving 11 bases between them. This CDR3 region has 15 residues.

Study-wide results and limits: Persistent patients had more shared public clonotypes (around 2,700) than new patients (about 1,000). The sample size was small, and this may have reduced accuracy.

This clonotype was seen a few times. Antigen unknown. This TCR was sampled from a female donor with Graves disease. The starting material was peripheral blood mononuclear cells (PBMCs), obtained when the disease was refractory, from a patient treated with antithyroid drugs. The chain couples TRBV2 to TRBJ1-5; D uncertain. CDR3 bases: TGTGCCAGCAGTGATACCCCGGCGGGCAATCAGCCCCAGCATTTT. This encodes CASSDTPAGNQPQHF.